This record looks at one T cell receptor beta chain sequence and its context. The antigen is undetermined. One to two pinch biopsies were taken from the rectum during colonoscopy. The entry originates in a study of pediatric ulcerative colitis. The CDR3 is 15 amino acids. The germline V gene has CDR1 SGHNT and CDR2 YENEEA. Trimming cost V 1 base and J 3 bases, with 11 bases left between them. This table comes from immunoSEQ multiplex PCR, and its TCRdb copy is limited to in-frame clones, with some not included. The repertoire holds tens of thousands of clones, about 80% seen once, with around 0.76% in the top ten. Findings and limits, study-wide: Acute severe colitis showed lower rectal diversity from clonal expansions. Repertoires came from total lymphocyte DNA, so rare subsets like regulatory T cells may be missed.

The genes are TRBV11-3 and TRBJ2-3; D is perhaps TRBD2 (5 bases). Sequencing was carried out using gut tissue. The TCR sequence derives from a boy between 10 and 17 years old with moderate ulcerative colitis. CDR3 in amino acids: CASSLGEIGTDTQYF. As DNA, the CDR3 is TGTGCCAGCAGCTTAGGGGAGATTGGGACAGATACGCAGTATTTT.